A single sample gave rise to the 8 T cell receptor beta chains below, sequenced in a study of T cell responses to AZD1222 COVID-19 vaccine. Using immunoSEQ multiplex PCR, the repertoire was profiled, and TCRdb retains in-frame clones only, with some absent. The profile shows approximately 140,000 clones, more than 90% of them singletons. The sequenced sample was peripheral blood, obtained 28 days after the second AZD1222 dose. These receptors originate from an adult who received the AZD1222 COVID-19 vaccine.

The chain joins TRBV5-6 to TRBJ2-7; 9 nucleotides line up with TRBD2. The J segment lost 0 bases and the V segment lost 0 bases, leaving 10 bases of the junction unmatched. Germline V gives CDR1 SGHDT, CDR2 YYEEEE. The CDR3 consists of 18 residues. The CDR3 spells CASSLVGGRVGFSYEQYV. The DNA for the CDR3 is TGTGCCAGCAGCTTGGTTGGCGGGAGGGTAGGGTTCTCCTACGAGCAGTACGTC.

V is TRBV5-6 and J is TRBJ2-1, with TRBD2 matching 10 bases. Per the germline V gene, CDR1 is SGHDT and CDR2 is YYEEEE. With 0 bases clipped from V and 10 bases from J, the junction kept 7 bases outside the gene matches. This CDR3 has 15 amino acids. The CDR3 reads CASSLVSGGAEEQFF. CDR3 coding DNA: TGTGCCAGCAGCTTGGTGAGCGGGGGGGCGGAAGAGCAGTTCTTC. Combining the CDR3 with reference TRBV5-6 and TRBJ2-1 gives the whole variable domain DAGVTQSPTHLIKTRGQQVTLRCSPKSGHDTVSWYQQALGQGPQFIFQYYEEEERQRGNFPDRFSGHQFPNYSSELNVNALLLGDSALYLCASSLVSGGAEEQFFGPGTRLTVL.

V gene TRBV4-1 combines with J gene TRBJ1-6, with D hard to call. The CDR3 consists of 18 residues. Germline lookup yields CDR1 MGHRA and CDR2 YSYEKL. V lost 4 bases and J 9 bases, leaving 25 bases between the germline ends. The CDR3 loop reads CASSPQGLRAVHGSPLHF. CDR3 nucleotide sequence: TGCGCCAGCAGCCCCCAAGGTTTAAGGGCGGTGCACGGTTCACCCCTCCACTTT.

This chain connects TRBV19 to TRBJ2-2, with 8 bases lining up with TRBD2. Looked up from germline, CDR1 is LNHDA and CDR2 is SQIVND (reference sequence). The CDR3 has 13 amino acids. Unmatched junction bases numbered 6, after V lost 6 bases and J lost 9 bases. The CDR3, as DNA: TGTGCCAGTAGCGATCTAGCGGGCCGGGAGCTGTTTTTT. Its translation is CASSDLAGRELFF.

The chain employs TRBV24-1 and TRBJ1-1; D gene unclear. Germline loops: CDR1 KGHDR, CDR2 SFDVKD. This CDR3 contains 12 residues. The V end was cut by 5 bases, the J end by 1 base, with 4 bases between. CDR3 DNA sequence: TGTGCCACCAGTGCGGGGAACACTGAAGCTTTCTTT. As protein: CATSAGNTEAFF.

This clone was counted only a few times. The chain joins TRBV7-6 to TRBJ2-3; 7 positions match TRBD2. Trimming cost V 5 bases and J 10 bases; bases outside gene matches: 9. The CDR3 loop spans 13 amino acids. CDR1 and CDR2 from the germline V gene are SGHVS and FNYEAQ. CDR3 nucleotide sequence: TGTGCCAGCAGCCCCCGGGCGGGGGTATCGCAGTATTTT. Protein: CASSPRAGVSQYF.

The chain recombines TRBV7-2 with TRBJ2-1; 9 nucleotides match TRBD2. V lost 1 base and J lost 5; bases outside the gene matches: 9. The CDR3 length is 17 residues. Germline CDR1 SGHTA, CDR2 FQGNSA. CDR3 sequence reads: CASSLVPASGTNNEQFF. The CDR3 DNA reads TGTGCCAGCAGCTTAGTCCCCGCTAGCGGGACCAACAATGAGCAGTTCTTC.

The V and J genes are TRBV5-5 and TRBJ1-1, with D tentatively TRBD1 (5 bases). Trimming cost V 0 bases and J 0 bases, with 12 bases left between them. The CDR3 extends over 16 amino acids. Germline V lookup: CDR1 SGHKS, CDR2 YYEKEE (reference sequence). The DNA of the CDR3 is TGTGCCAGCAGCTTGGCCGGAGGGGTCATGAACACTGAAGCTTTCTTT. Its protein is CASSLAGGVMNTEAFF.